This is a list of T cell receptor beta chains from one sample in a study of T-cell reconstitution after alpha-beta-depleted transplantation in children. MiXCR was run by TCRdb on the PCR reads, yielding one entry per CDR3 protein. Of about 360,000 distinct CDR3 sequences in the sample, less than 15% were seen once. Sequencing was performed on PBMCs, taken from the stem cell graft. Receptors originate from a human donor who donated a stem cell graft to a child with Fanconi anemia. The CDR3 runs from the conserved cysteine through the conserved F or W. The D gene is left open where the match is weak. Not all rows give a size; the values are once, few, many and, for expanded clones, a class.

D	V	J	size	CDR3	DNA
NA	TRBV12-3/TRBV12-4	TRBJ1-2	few	CASSLGINYGYTF	TGTGCCAGCAGTTTAGGGATTAACTATGGCTACACCTTC
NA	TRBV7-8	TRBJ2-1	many	CASSLAGRGNEQFF	TGTGCCAGCAGCTTAGCGGGCAGAGGCAATGAGCAGTTCTTC
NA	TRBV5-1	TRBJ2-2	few	CASEVNTGELFF	TGCGCCAGCGAGGTGAACACCGGGGAGCTGTTTTTT
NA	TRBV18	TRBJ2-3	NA	CASSPRSQGKITQYF	TGTGCCAGCTCACCAAGATCACAGGGCAAGATAACGCAGTATTTT
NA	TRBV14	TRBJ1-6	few	CASNRGLNSPLHF	TGTGCCAGCAATAGAGGGCTCAATTCACCCCTCCACTTT
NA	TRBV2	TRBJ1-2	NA	CASSGDIYGYTF	TGTGCCAGCAGTGGGGACATCTATGGCTACACCTTC
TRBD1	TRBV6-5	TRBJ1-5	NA	CASNSGQGVEYDNQPQHF	TGTGCCAGCAATTCCGGACAGGGGGTTGAATATGACAATCAGCCCCAGCATTTT
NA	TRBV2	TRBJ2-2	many	CASSEDFRTGELFF	TGTGCCAGCAGTGAAGATTTCCGCACCGGGGAGCTGTTTTTT
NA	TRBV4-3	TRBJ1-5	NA	CASSQDLRDQPQHF	TGCGCCAGCAGCCAAGACTTACGGGATCAGCCCCAGCATTTT
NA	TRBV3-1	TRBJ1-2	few	CASSPEGKNYGYTF	TGTGCCAGCAGCCCTGAGGGAAAGAACTATGGCTACACCTTC
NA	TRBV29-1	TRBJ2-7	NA	CSVEGAYEQYF	TGCAGCGTTGAAGGAGCCTACGAGCAGTACTTC
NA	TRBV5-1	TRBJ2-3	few	CASSLEGRRQDTQYF	TGCGCCAGCAGCTTAGAGGGGAGGAGGCAAGATACGCAGTATTTT
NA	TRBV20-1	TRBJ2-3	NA	CSARDISRATDTQYF	TGCAGTGCTAGAGATATATCCAGGGCGACAGATACGCAGTATTTT
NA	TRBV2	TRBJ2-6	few	CASRKFSGANVLTF	TGTGCCAGCAGGAAGTTCTCTGGGGCCAACGTCCTGACTTTC
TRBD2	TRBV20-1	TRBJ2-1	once	CSATGLADRNYNEQFF	TGCAGTGCCACGGGACTAGCGGATCGAAACTACAATGAGCAGTTCTTC
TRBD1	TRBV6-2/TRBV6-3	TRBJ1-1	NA	CASSWTGGNKAFF	TGTGCCAGCAGTTGGACAGGGGGCAACAAAGCTTTCTTT
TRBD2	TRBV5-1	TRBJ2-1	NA	CASGLAGGRYEQFF	TGCGCCAGCGGACTAGCGGGGGGGAGGTATGAGCAGTTCTTC
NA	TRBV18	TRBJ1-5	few	CASSPARGIDQPQHF	TGTGCCAGCTCACCAGCCAGGGGTATCGATCAGCCCCAGCATTTT
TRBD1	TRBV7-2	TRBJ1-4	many	CASSWDSATNEKLFF	TGTGCCAGCAGCTGGGACAGTGCAACTAATGAAAAACTGTTTTTT
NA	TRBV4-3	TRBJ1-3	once	CASSQDLGSGNTIYF	TGCGCCAGCAGCCAAGATTTGGGCTCTGGAAACACCATATATTTT
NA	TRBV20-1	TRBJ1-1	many	CSAHPQGFAEAFF	TGCAGTGCTCATCCTCAGGGTTTTGCTGAAGCTTTCTTT
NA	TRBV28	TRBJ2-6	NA	CATKRGSGANVLTF	TGTGCCACCAAACGCGGGTCCGGGGCCAACGTCCTGACTTTC
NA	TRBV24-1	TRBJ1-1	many	CATSGSGGEAFF	TGTGCCACCAGTGGATCCGGAGGGGAAGCTTTCTTT
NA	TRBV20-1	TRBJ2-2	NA	CSASRRGRGNTGELFF	TGCAGTGCTAGTCGCCGAGGACGGGGGAACACCGGGGAGCTGTTTTTT
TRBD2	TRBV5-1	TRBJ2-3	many	CASSLERGRGTQYF	TGCGCCAGCAGCTTGGAGCGGGGGCGGGGTACGCAGTATTTT
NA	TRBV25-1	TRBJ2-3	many	CASSEPGADTQYF	TGTGCCAGCAGTGAGCCGGGGGCAGATACGCAGTATTTT
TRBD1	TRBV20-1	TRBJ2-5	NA	CSARGTGLGETQYF	TGCAGTGCTAGGGGGACAGGCTTGGGGGAGACCCAGTACTTC
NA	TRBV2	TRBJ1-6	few	CASNGNSPLHF	TGTGCCAGCAATGGGAATTCACCCCTCCACTTT
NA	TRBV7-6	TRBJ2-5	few	CASSLVKATMGTQYF	TGTGCCAGCAGCTTAGTTAAGGCCACGATGGGGACCCAGTACTTC
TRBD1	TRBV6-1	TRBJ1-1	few	CASSEQGGVTSAEAFF	TGTGCCAGCAGTGAACAGGGGGGGGTAACGAGCGCTGAAGCTTTCTTT
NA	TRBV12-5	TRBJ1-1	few	CASGLSLGLSEAFF	TGTGCTAGTGGTTTGAGTCTGGGGCTCAGTGAAGCTTTCTTT
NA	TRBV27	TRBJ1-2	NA	CASSLSAESYGYTF	TGTGCCAGCAGTTTATCGGCCGAAAGCTATGGCTACACCTTC
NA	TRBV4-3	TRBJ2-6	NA	CASSQGFRAGANVLTF	TGCGCCAGCAGCCAAGGGTTCAGGGCTGGGGCCAACGTCCTGACTTTC
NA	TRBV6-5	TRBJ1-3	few	CASKPGSSGNTIYF	TGTGCCAGCAAACCCGGGAGCTCTGGAAACACCATATATTTT
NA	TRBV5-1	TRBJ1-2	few	CASSLEYQGAYTF	TGCGCCAGCAGCTTGGAGTATCAGGGTGCCTACACCTTC
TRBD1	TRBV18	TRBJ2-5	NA	CASSPRTGGLGETQYF	TGTGCCAGCTCACCAAGGACAGGGGGTCTAGGAGAGACCCAGTACTTC
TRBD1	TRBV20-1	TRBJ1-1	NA	CSAIQGVDTEAFF	TGCAGTGCTATACAGGGGGTCGACACTGAAGCTTTCTTT
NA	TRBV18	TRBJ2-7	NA	CASSPGTGLLQYF	TGTGCCAGCTCCCCGGGGACGGGGCTTTTGCAGTACTTC
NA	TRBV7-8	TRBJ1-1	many	CASSQTTEAFF	TGTGCCAGCAGCCAGACCACTGAAGCTTTCTTT
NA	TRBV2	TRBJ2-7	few	CASSGKTYSYEQYF	TGTGCCAGCAGTGGAAAGACGTACTCCTACGAGCAGTACTTC
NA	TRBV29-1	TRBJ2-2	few	CSVGRVNTGELFF	TGCAGCGTCGGCAGGGTGAACACCGGGGAGCTGTTTTTT
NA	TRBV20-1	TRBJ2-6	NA	CSANGRDGQSGANVLTF	TGCAGTGCTAATGGCAGGGACGGGCAGTCTGGGGCCAACGTCCTGACTTTC
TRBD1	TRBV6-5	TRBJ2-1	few	CASRLRPGQVYNEQFF	TGTGCCAGCAGATTAAGACCGGGACAGGTCTACAATGAGCAGTTCTTC
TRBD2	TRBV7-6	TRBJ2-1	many	CASSLVTSGGLSEQFF	TGTGCCAGCAGCTTAGTAACTAGCGGGGGGTTGAGTGAGCAGTTCTTC
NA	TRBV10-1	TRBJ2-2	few	CASSVKGSGELFF	TGCGCCAGCAGTGTTAAGGGGTCCGGGGAGCTGTTTTTT
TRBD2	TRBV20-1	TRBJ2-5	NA	CSAGLAGGLETQYF	TGCAGTGCTGGGCTAGCGGGGGGGCTTGAGACCCAGTACTTC
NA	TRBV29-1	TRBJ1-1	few	CSVESGLNTEAFF	TGCAGCGTTGAATCGGGGTTGAACACTGAAGCTTTCTTT
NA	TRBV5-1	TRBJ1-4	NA	CASSFGRSGEKLFF	TGCGCCAGCAGCTTTGGCCGGTCTGGTGAAAAACTGTTTTTT
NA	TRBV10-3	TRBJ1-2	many	CAISEGGLSYGYTF	TGTGCCATCAGTGAGGGGGGATTAAGCTATGGCTACACCTTC
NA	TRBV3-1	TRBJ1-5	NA	CASSQEVPSNQPQHF	TGTGCCAGCAGCCAAGAGGTCCCGAGCAATCAGCCCCAGCATTTT
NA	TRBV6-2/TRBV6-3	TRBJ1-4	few	CASRSFETTNEKLFF	TGTGCCAGCAGATCCTTCGAGACAACTAATGAAAAACTGTTTTTT
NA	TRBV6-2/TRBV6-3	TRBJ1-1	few	CASRRDRTSMNTEAFF	TGTGCCAGCAGAAGAGACAGGACCAGTATGAACACTGAAGCTTTCTTT
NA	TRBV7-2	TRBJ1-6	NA	CASSWTNSPLHF	TGTGCCAGCAGCTGGACAAATTCACCCCTCCACTTT
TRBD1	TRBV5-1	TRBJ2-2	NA	CASSLQRGQTGELFF	TGCGCCAGCAGTCTTCAAAGGGGGCAGACCGGGGAGCTGTTTTTT